This is a list of T cell receptor beta chains from one sample in a study of blood T cell repertoires in COVID-19. Generated by immunoSEQ multiplex PCR, the TCRdb table keeps only in-frame clones and is missing some. Of 60,000 or so clones listed, over 80% are singletons. Sequenced: peripheral blood. Every receptor here comes from a human donor with active COVID-19. The donor label of this sample is uncertain. CDR3s include the opening cysteine and the closing phenylalanine or tryptophan. D genes are given only for firm matches. Only some rows state a clone size, as once, few, many or a class for expanded clones.

D gene: NA
V gene: TRBV10-3
J gene: TRBJ1-2
clone size: NA
CDR3 protein: CAISESGGSVYGYTF
CDR3 DNA: TGTGCCATCAGTGAGTCAGGAGGGAGCGTTTATGGCTACACCTTC

D gene: TRBD2
V gene: TRBV7-3
J gene: TRBJ2-7
clone size: NA
CDR3 protein: CASSSQGGGYEQYF
CDR3 DNA: TGTGCCAGCAGCTCTCAAGGCGGGGGGTACGAGCAGTACTTC

D gene: TRBD1
V gene: TRBV5-1
J gene: TRBJ1-4
clone size: NA
CDR3 protein: CASRKETGNGYEKLFF
CDR3 DNA: TGCGCCAGCAGGAAGGAGACAGGGAATGGGTATGAAAAACTGTTTTTT

D gene: TRBD1
V gene: TRBV6-2/TRBV6-3
J gene: TRBJ2-7
clone size: NA
CDR3 protein: CASSYTGQASYGQYF
CDR3 DNA: TGTGCCAGCAGTTACACGGGACAGGCTTCCTACGGGCAGTACTTC

D gene: TRBD1
V gene: TRBV15
J gene: TRBJ1-1
clone size: NA
CDR3 protein: CATSSRDRVNTEAFF
CDR3 DNA: TGTGCCACCAGCAGCCGGGACAGGGTGAACACTGAAGCTTTCTTT

D gene: TRBD1
V gene: TRBV4-3
J gene: TRBJ1-2
clone size: NA
CDR3 protein: CASSREGQGAYGYTF
CDR3 DNA: TGCGCCAGCAGCCGAGAGGGACAGGGGGCTTATGGCTACACCTTC

D gene: TRBD1
V gene: TRBV7-2
J gene: TRBJ2-7
clone size: NA
CDR3 protein: CASSGRTGPTYEQYF
CDR3 DNA: TGTGCCAGCAGCGGTCGGACAGGTCCTACCTACGAGCAGTACTTC

D gene: NA
V gene: TRBV27
J gene: TRBJ1-6
clone size: NA
CDR3 protein: CASSLEGTSLNSPLHF
CDR3 DNA: TGTGCCAGCAGTTTAGAAGGGACATCTCTTAATTCACCCCTCCACTTT

D gene: NA
V gene: TRBV28
J gene: TRBJ2-3
clone size: NA
CDR3 protein: CASSSRGLRTDTQYF
CDR3 DNA: TGTGCCAGCAGTTCCCGAGGGCTGCGCACAGATACGCAGTATTTT

D gene: TRBD1
V gene: TRBV29-1
J gene: TRBJ2-7
clone size: NA
CDR3 protein: CSVMGQVSSYEQYF
CDR3 DNA: TGCAGCGTTATGGGACAGGTGAGCTCCTACGAGCAGTACTTC

D gene: NA
V gene: TRBV3-1/TRBV3-2
J gene: TRBJ2-7
clone size: NA
CDR3 protein: CASSHRPYELYF
CDR3 DNA: TGTGCCAGCAGCCATCGCCCCTACGAGCTGTACTTC

D gene: TRBD2
V gene: TRBV15
J gene: TRBJ2-2
clone size: NA
CDR3 protein: CATSRGVAGGPGELFF
CDR3 DNA: TGTGCCACCAGCAGAGGGGTAGCGGGAGGTCCCGGGGAGCTGTTTTTT

D gene: TRBD1
V gene: TRBV10-1
J gene: TRBJ2-2
clone size: NA
CDR3 protein: CASSQGASNGELFF
CDR3 DNA: TGCGCCAGCAGTCAGGGGGCTTCTAACGGGGAGCTGTTTTTT

D gene: TRBD1
V gene: TRBV7-9
J gene: TRBJ1-2
clone size: NA
CDR3 protein: CASSPPGQGALSYGYTF
CDR3 DNA: TGTGCCAGCAGCCCCCCGGGACAGGGGGCCCTTTCCTATGGCTACACCTTC

D gene: TRBD1
V gene: TRBV30
J gene: TRBJ2-2
clone size: NA
CDR3 protein: CAWNGQGGNTGELFF
CDR3 DNA: TGTGCCTGGAACGGACAGGGAGGAAACACCGGGGAGCTGTTTTTT

D gene: TRBD1
V gene: TRBV7-7
J gene: TRBJ2-2
clone size: NA
CDR3 protein: CASSLSTGGITGELFF
CDR3 DNA: TGTGCCAGCAGCTTATCTACAGGGGGGATCACCGGGGAGCTGTTTTTT

D gene: TRBD1
V gene: TRBV5-8
J gene: TRBJ1-2
clone size: NA
CDR3 protein: CASSLEWDSRDAF
CDR3 DNA: TGTGCCAGCAGCTTGGAATGGGACAGCCGCGACGCCTTC

D gene: NA
V gene: TRBV30
J gene: TRBJ1-2
clone size: NA
CDR3 protein: CAWSVSRSHYGYTF
CDR3 DNA: TGTGCCTGGAGTGTATCTCGGTCCCACTATGGCTACACCTTC

D gene: NA
V gene: TRBV29-1
J gene: TRBJ2-7
clone size: NA
CDR3 protein: CSVVGFKAAGGEQYF
CDR3 DNA: TGCAGCGTTGTTGGTTTTAAAGCCGCCGGGGGCGAGCAGTACTTC

D gene: NA
V gene: TRBV6-6
J gene: TRBJ2-2
clone size: once
CDR3 protein: CASSYSGASSGGELFF
CDR3 DNA: TGTGCCAGCAGTTACTCAGGGGCCTCTTCGGGCGGGGAGCTGTTTTTT

D gene: TRBD1
V gene: TRBV9
J gene: TRBJ1-1
clone size: NA
CDR3 protein: CASSVYPRQGRDTEAFF
CDR3 DNA: TGTGCCAGCAGCGTATACCCCCGACAGGGGCGGGACACTGAAGCTTTCTTT

D gene: NA
V gene: TRBV27
J gene: TRBJ1-2
clone size: NA
CDR3 protein: CASSLSPQGPGYTF
CDR3 DNA: TGTGCCAGCAGTTTATCACCCCAGGGTCCTGGCTACACCTTC

D gene: NA
V gene: TRBV6-5
J gene: TRBJ2-2
clone size: NA
CDR3 protein: CASRPVGQATGELFF
CDR3 DNA: TGTGCCAGCAGACCGGTTGGACAAGCCACCGGGGAGCTGTTTTTT

D gene: NA
V gene: TRBV27
J gene: TRBJ1-6
clone size: NA
CDR3 protein: CASSLRDNHSPLHF
CDR3 DNA: TGTGCCAGCAGTCTCCGGGATAACCATTCACCCCTCCACTTT

D gene: TRBD2
V gene: TRBV7-3
J gene: TRBJ2-7
clone size: NA
CDR3 protein: CASSLTPGTSGASYEQYF
CDR3 DNA: TGTGCCAGCAGCTTAACCCCCGGGACTAGCGGGGCCTCCTACGAGCAGTACTTC